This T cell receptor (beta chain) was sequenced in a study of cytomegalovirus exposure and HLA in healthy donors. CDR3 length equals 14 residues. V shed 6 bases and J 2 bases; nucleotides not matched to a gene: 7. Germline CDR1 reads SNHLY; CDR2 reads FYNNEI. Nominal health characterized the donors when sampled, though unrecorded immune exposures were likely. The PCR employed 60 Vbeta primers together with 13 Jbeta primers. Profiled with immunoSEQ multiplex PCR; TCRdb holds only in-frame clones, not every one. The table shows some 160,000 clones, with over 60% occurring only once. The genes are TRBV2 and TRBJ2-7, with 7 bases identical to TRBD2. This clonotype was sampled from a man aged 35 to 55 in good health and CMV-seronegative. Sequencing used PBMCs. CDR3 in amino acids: CASRGGIGAYEQYF. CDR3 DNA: TGTGCCAGCAGGGGGGGGATAGGGGCCTACGAGCAGTACTTC. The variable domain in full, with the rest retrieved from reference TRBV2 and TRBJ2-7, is EPEVTQTPSHQVTQMGQEVILRCVPISNHLYFYWYRQILGQKVEFLVSFYNNEISEKSEIFDDQFSVERPDGSNFTLKIRSTKLEDSAMYFCASRGGIGAYEQYFGPGTRLTVT.